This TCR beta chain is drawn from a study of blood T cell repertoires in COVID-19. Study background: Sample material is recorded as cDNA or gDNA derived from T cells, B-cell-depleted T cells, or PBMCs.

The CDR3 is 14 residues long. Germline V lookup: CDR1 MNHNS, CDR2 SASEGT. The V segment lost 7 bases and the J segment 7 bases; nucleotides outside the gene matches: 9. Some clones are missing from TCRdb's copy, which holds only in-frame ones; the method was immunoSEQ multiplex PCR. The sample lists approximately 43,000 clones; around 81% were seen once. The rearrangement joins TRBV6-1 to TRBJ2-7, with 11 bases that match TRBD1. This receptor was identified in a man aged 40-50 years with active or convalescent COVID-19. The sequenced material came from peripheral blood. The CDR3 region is CASNRPGTGGEQYF. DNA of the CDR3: TGTGCCAGCAACAGACCCGGGACAGGGGGAGAGCAGTACTTC.